This TCR beta chain was documented in a study of control samples from healthy donors and cancer patients (dated by TCRdb to the early 2020s). About this clone itself: Its binding antigen is unknown. Base quality data are lacking; no much larger clone is found one base away.

The receptor library was made with the immunoSEQ multiplex PCR assay. Drawn from immuneACCESS, this table holds only the in-frame rearrangements with V and J called that TCRdb kept. Clones are partly lost; checked studies trace under half to an unresolved V gene and leave the rest unexplained. The sample table holds about 150,000 clones, of which about nine tenths were seen once. Together, the top ten hold approximately 3.2% of the sample. This TCR was sampled from a man aged 25-45 years in good health. The specimen sequenced was blood.

CDR3 reads: CASTYGTGLDNEQFF. The bases are TGTGCCAGCACTTATGGGACAGGGTTAGACAATGAGCAGTTCTTC. The chain uses TRBV6-5 and TRBJ2-1; TRBD1 aligns with 9 central bases. Reading the germline V gene gives CDR1 MNHEY and CDR2 SVGAGI. The CDR3 spans 15 residues, from the cysteine through the phenylalanine. The DNA shown is the 45-base CDR3, in frame from base 1. Relative to germline, V is missing 7 bases and J is missing 5 bases, with 9 bases of the junction outside any gene match.